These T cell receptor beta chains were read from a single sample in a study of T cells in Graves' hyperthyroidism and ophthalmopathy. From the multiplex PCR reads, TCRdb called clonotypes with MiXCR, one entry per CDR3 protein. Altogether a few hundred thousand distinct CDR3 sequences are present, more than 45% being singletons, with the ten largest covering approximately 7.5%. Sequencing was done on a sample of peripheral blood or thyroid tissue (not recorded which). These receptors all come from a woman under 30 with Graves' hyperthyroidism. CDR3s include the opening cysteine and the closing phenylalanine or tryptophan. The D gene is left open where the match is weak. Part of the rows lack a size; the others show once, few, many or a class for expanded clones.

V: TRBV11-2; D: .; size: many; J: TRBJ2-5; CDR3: CASSERRAETQYF; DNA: TGTGCCAGCAGCGAAAGAAGGGCAGAGACCCAGTACTTC
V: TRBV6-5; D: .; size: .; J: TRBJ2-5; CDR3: CASSTGKVGNQPQYF; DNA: TGTGCCAGCAGCACCGGGAAGGTGGGGAATCAGCCCCAGTACTTC
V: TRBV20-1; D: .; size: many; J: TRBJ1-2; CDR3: CSAPRGGQSYGYTF; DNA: TGCAGTGCTCCTAGGGGGGGGCAGAGCTATGGCTACACCTTC
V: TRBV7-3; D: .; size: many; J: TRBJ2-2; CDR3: CASSLSRERAGELFF; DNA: TGTGCCAGCAGCTTATCCCGAGAGAGGGCCGGGGAGCTGTTTTTT
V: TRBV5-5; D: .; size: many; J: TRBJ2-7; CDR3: CASSPPGQTYEQYF; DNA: TGTGCCAGCAGTCCACCGGGACAAACCTACGAGCAGTACTTC
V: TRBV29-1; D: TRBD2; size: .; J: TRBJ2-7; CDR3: CSVVLAGAFYEQYF; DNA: TGCAGCGTTGTTTTGGCGGGAGCCTTTTACGAGCAGTACTTC
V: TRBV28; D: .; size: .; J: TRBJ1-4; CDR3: CASSLPPGVEKLFF; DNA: TGTGCCAGCAGTTTACCTCCTGGGGTGGAAAAACTGTTTTTT
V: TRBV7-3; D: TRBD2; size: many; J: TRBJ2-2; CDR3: CASSSGLAGAGELFF; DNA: TGTGCCAGCAGCTCTGGACTAGCGGGAGCCGGGGAGCTGTTTTTT
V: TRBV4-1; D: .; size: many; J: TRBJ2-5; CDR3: CASSHPSNRPQETQYF; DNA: TGCGCCAGCAGCCATCCCTCGAACAGGCCCCAAGAGACCCAGTACTTC
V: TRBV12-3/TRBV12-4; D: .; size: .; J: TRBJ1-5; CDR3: CASSRAGSYSNQPQHF; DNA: TGTGCCAGCAGTCGTGCCGGATCCTATAGCAATCAGCCCCAGCATTTT
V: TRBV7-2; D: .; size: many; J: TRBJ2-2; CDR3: CASSLESQNTGELFF; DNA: TGTGCCAGCAGCTTAGAGTCCCAAAACACCGGGGAGCTGTTTTTT
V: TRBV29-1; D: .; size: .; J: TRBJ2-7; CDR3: CSARQDSYEQYF; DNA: TGCAGCGCTAGACAAGATTCCTACGAGCAGTACTTC
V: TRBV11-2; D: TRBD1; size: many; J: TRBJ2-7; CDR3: CASSSIRGQGTYEQYF; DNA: TGTGCCAGCAGCTCAATTAGGGGGCAGGGGACCTACGAGCAGTACTTC
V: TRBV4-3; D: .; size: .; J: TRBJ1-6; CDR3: CASSSGGSEDSPLHF; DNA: TGCGCCAGCAGTTCCGGGGGTAGCGAGGATTCACCCCTCCACTTT
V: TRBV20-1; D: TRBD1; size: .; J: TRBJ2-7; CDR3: CSASLQGAGFEQYF; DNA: TGCAGTGCTAGCCTACAGGGGGCCGGGTTCGAGCAGTACTTC
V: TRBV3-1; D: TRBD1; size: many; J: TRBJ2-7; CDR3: CASSPDRDYYEQYF; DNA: TGTGCCAGCAGCCCCGACAGGGATTACTACGAGCAGTACTTC
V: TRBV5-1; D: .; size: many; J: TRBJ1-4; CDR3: CASSPDGWNDEKLFF; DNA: TGCGCCAGCAGCCCGGACGGGTGGAATGATGAAAAACTGTTTTTT
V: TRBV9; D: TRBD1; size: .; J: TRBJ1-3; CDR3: CASSDAYDRGRGYTIYF; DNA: TGTGCCAGCAGCGACGCTTACGACAGGGGGCGAGGCTACACCATATATTTT
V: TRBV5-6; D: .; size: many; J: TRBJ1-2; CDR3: CASSRHSGANYGYTF; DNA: TGTGCCAGCAGCCGGCATTCAGGGGCTAACTATGGCTACACCTTC
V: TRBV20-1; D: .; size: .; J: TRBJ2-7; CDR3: CSARDGGLGPYEQYF; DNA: TGCAGTGCTAGAGATGGGGGGCTAGGGCCCTACGAGCAGTACTTC
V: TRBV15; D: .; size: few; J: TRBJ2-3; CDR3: CATSRPTLGATDTQYF; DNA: TGTGCCACCAGCAGACCCACCCTTGGGGCCACAGATACGCAGTATTTT
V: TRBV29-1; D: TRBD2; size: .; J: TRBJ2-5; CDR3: CSVEALAGAGDVKTQYF; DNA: TGCAGCGTTGAGGCCCTAGCGGGAGCGGGAGATGTAAAGACCCAGTACTTC
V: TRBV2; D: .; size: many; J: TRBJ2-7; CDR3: CASSQGRDSLPYEQYF; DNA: TGTGCCAGCAGTCAAGGGCGGGACTCTCTTCCCTACGAGCAGTACTTC
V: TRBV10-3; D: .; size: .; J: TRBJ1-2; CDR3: CAISELTGGYTF; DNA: TGTGCCATCAGTGAGCTCACGGGAGGCTACACCTTC
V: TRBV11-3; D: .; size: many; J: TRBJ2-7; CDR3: CASSLDEPISYEQYF; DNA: TGTGCCAGCAGCTTAGATGAACCAATCTCCTACGAGCAGTACTTC
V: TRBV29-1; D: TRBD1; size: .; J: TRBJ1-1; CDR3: CSVGRTGDTEAFF; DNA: TGCAGCGTAGGGAGGACAGGGGACACTGAAGCTTTCTTT
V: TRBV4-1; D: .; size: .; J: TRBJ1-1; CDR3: CASSQSIGGAEAFF; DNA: TGCGCCAGCAGCCAATCCATTGGGGGGGCTGAAGCTTTCTTT
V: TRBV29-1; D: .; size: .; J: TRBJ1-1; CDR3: CSGTVEGTEAFF; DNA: TGCAGCGGGACGGTCGAGGGGACTGAAGCTTTCTTT
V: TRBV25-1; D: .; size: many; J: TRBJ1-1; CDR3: CASSEHHRGFTEAFF; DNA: TGTGCCAGCAGTGAACACCACAGAGGATTCACTGAAGCTTTCTTT
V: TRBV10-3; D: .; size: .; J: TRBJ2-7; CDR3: CAIAGYNEQYF; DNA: TGTGCCATCGCGGGGTACAATGAGCAGTACTTC
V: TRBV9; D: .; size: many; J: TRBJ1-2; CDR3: CASSPTKYGYTF; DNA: TGTGCCAGCAGCCCGACTAAATATGGCTACACCTTC
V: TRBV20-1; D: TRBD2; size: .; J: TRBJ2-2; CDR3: CSARLSGRDPGELFF; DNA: TGCAGTGCTAGACTAAGCGGGAGGGACCCCGGGGAGCTGTTTTTT
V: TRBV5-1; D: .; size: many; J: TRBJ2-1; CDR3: CASRVRDSRDEQFF; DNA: TGCGCCAGCAGAGTCAGGGACTCTCGCGATGAGCAGTTCTTC